The present entry profiles one TCR beta chain with its context. The antigen it binds to is not known. The record has no base qualities; no much larger clone is one base away. The cohort consisted of 650 to 700 healthy bone marrow donors. At the time of sampling, all cohort members were nominally healthy, though unrecorded immune exposures were likely present. The donor tested CMV seronegative, placing the donor among the 350 to 400 seronegative members of the cohort. A peripheral blood sample was collected from each donor, and TCR beta sequencing was performed on peripheral blood mononuclear cells. Genomic DNA extraction from the blood cell samples was performed with the Qiagen DNeasy Blood Extraction Kit. V was cut back by 8 bases and J by 2 bases, leaving a gap of 12 bases between them. The CDR3 runs 13 amino acids, cysteine and phenylalanine included. Left in the record is the CDR3 DNA by itself, 39 bases read in frame from the first base. CDR1 and CDR2, looked up from the germline V gene, are SNHLY and FYNNEI.

This sample is drawn from a study of cytomegalovirus exposure and HLA in healthy donors listed by TCRdb under 2017. Regarding the complete study: In an earlier analysis of about 560 of the donors, 276 Gb of sequence data and 100 million or so unique TCR beta sequences from roughly 200 million T cells were reported. A later genetic analysis used genome-wide SNP genotypes for about 55% of the 666 donors, treating that subset as a discovery cohort. A few DR-DQ haplotypes were treated as single units for association and clustering because of strong linkage in the cohort. An early release that covered about 640 HLA-typed donors contained approximately 300 gigabases of sequencing data and about 84 million unique TCR sequences. Rather than drawing on any new phenotypic data, the later analysis identified candidate immune exposures from TCR beta sequences and the way those sequences occurred across donors. Donor age, sex, ethnicity and CMV serostatus were compiled together with the repertoire data. To study patterns of TCR occurrence, a later analysis re-analyzed previously published TCR beta repertoires from around 660 donors and added high-resolution HLA genotyping. In addition to the first cohort of about 650 subjects, a separate validation cohort of approximately 120 different subjects was used. In an earlier analysis of 587 of the donors, high-throughput TCR beta sequencing was used to judge whether each TCR beta V gene segment behaved as functional or pseudogenic. The study aimed to test whether signatures of past pathogen exposure could be identified by cataloging public T cell receptors. HLA typing included class I and class II loci at four-digit resolution. Of the roughly 410 genotyped donors, 70% to 90% were placed in the genetic ancestry cluster associated with self-reported Caucasian donors. Typing coverage varied by locus: roughly 629-640 donors for A, B, C, DRB1 and DQB1; approximately 500 for DQA1; more than 600 for DPA1; approximately 450 for DPB1. The study used immunosequencing to profile the T cell repertoires of 600 to 850 subjects and linked those repertoires to cytomegalovirus serostatus. On average, 235,054 unique TCR beta nucleotide sequences were sequenced per donor among about 400 genotyped donors of the cohort, with around 19% of those sequences being non-productive. To predict cytomegalovirus infection status, the study combined high-throughput TCR immunosequencing, statistical association of individual TCRs with disease status, and machine learning. All discovery cohort repertoires had been generated on a single sequencing platform.

Paper-wide results and their limitations: In both the original and validation cohorts, the classifier was reported to diagnose cytomegalovirus status with high specificity and sensitivity. In a later analysis, HLA-associated TCR beta chains showed more clonal expansion and lower generation probabilities than non-associated chains that were equally common. Across donors, most TCR sequences were observed very rarely, whereas some public TCRs were present in many individuals. Because counts were too low, some 16 rarely observed V segments, including chromosome 9 orphons, were excluded from the earlier analysis of 500 to 700 of the donors. A further reported finding was that TCR beta sequences accurately predicted the HLA-A and HLA-B alleles for most subjects in the first cohort. In this cohort, only TCR beta chains were sequenced, and detectable features were limited by the absence of alpha or paired-chain data. According to a later analysis, parvovirus B19, influenza, CMV and Epstein-Barr virus appeared linked to several top co-occurrence clusters. According to a later analysis, most CMV-associated TCR beta chains appeared to be HLA-restricted, and the HLA associations seemed to be driven largely by CMV exposure. A later analysis associated 16,951 TCR beta sequences with specific HLA alleles at a false discovery rate of 0.05. V-gene and J-gene trimming of TCR beta chains was associated with a missense DCLRE1C variant in a later genetic analysis, and the association was replicated in an independent cohort. The study gave a list of about 150 TCR beta chains associated with cytomegalovirus. Roughly uniform sequencing depth across donors was assumed in presence/absence analyses, although this assumption may not hold. When HLA alleles, especially DR and DQ, strongly co-occurred, attributing TCR associations to individual alleles was difficult. Some IMGT-functional V segments, including TRBV6-2 and TRBV6-3, could not be distinguished by the 87-base-pair reads and were therefore excluded. A later analysis found that TCR association rates varied across HLA loci, with DRB1 alleles showing the most associated TCRs and HLA-C alleles the fewest. In an earlier analysis of around 600 of the donors, most TCR beta V segments appeared in productive rearrangements about 87% or about 30% of the time, broadly matching IMGT annotations. A later genetic analysis reported fewer N-insertions in productive TCRs among donors in an Asian-associated ancestry cluster than the approximately 700-donor mean. A group of highly shared sequence variants was considered likely to be a technical artifact of the sequencing pipeline. Correlated functional status among segregating V segments might reflect linkage disequilibrium, but an unknown experimental factor could not be ruled out. According to the authors, the approach could potentially be generalized to other disease states and immunological phenotypes. Because some donors lacked HLA typing at each locus, the association tests relied only on the typed subset. In vitro tests confirmed that a few of the cytomegalovirus-associated TCR beta chains recognize cytomegalovirus antigens. The only immune exposure information available for the cohort was CMV serostatus.

The method behind the library was the immunoSEQ multiplex PCR assay. For the multiplex PCR, a mixture combining 60 forward primers for TCR Vbeta segments and 13 reverse primers for TCR Jbeta segments was used. The CDR3 region of rearranged TCR beta genes was amplified from genomic DNA by a multiplex PCR assay. Amplified TCR beta libraries were sequenced as 87-base-pair reads on the Illumina HiSeq System. Processing in the source paper ran as follows. Across the 700 or so repertoires, a later analysis counted 80 million or so unique TCR beta chains, some 11 million of which were shared by at least two donors. To remove PCR and sequencing errors, raw reads were error-corrected and collapsed into unique sequences using a nearest-neighbor algorithm that merged closely related sequences. V, D and J gene segments were assigned by aligning CDR3 sequences to IMGT reference sequences. For a sequence to be retained, at least a six-nucleotide match to both a V gene segment and a J gene segment was required. Rearrangements were classified as productive when the CDR3 lacked stop codons and remained in frame with V and J, and all other rearrangements were classified as non-productive. CDR3 was defined according to IMGT convention as the region running from the second conserved V-encoded cysteine to the conserved J-encoded phenylalanine. In an earlier analysis of more than 550 of the donors, sequences lacking an unambiguous match to a single V gene segment were excluded. In an earlier analysis of some 590 of the donors, a V segment was called functional when productive rearrangements were above 56.7%, and segregating when the standard deviation between donors exceeded 5%. A statistical classification framework was built for diagnosing cytomegalovirus status from the catalog of TCR beta chain sequences. In a later analysis, TCR nucleotide sequences were compared against IMGT/GENE-DB human TR gene sequences so that V and J genes could be assigned. Using the TCRdist pipeline, a later analysis assigned CDR3 sequences along with most-parsimonious VDJ recombination scenarios. In a later analysis, every TCR beta chain was defined by the combination of its CDR3 amino acid sequence and its V-gene family, and reads without a unique V-gene family were dropped. As a way to deal with suspected cross-contamination and a sequencing artifact, a later analysis dropped approximately 590 nucleotide sequences that were highly shared and had low generation probability. In a later analysis, a clonal expansion index was calculated for each public chain from normalized within-repertoire ranks of inferred template counts. Generation probabilities in a later analysis came from a VDJ recombination model fitted to out-of-frame rearrangements, and those results were checked against IGoR. In a later analysis, hypergeometric tests were used to score TCR-TCR, TCR-HLA and TCR-CMV co-occurrence, with a repertoire-size bias correction applied to TCR pairs. A later analysis estimated false discovery rates by permuting HLA or CMV assignments 20 times. In a later analysis, co-occurring TCRs were grouped with DBSCAN, and TCRdist sequence similarity was added when clustering was performed within HLA-allele-positive subsets. Repertoires with fewer than 30,000 or more than 120,000 public chains, plus five repertoires with anomalous nucleotide sharing, were excluded from co-occurrence clustering. This is the immuneACCESS table as TCRdb keeps it, with only in-frame sequences that have V and J called. A part of the clones is gone; compared with another copy, unresolved V genes explain less than half, and the rest is unexplained. V and J calls and clone size come straight from that table; D and trimming were deduced from the DNA. Within this sample are 150,000 or so clones, with around 74% of them counted one time only. Approximately 2.3% of the sample is held by the ten biggest clonotypes.

Sequencing was carried out using PBMCs. The sequence joins TRBV2 to TRBJ1-1; TRBD1 could be the D gene, as 6 bases match. This TCR came from a female donor in good health and CMV-seronegative. Here is the DNA: TGTGCCAGCCAGACAGGTTCTAACACTGAAGCTTTCTTT. Translated, it reads CASQTGSNTEAFF.